This T cell receptor (beta chain) came from a study of T cells after yellow fever vaccination. Study background: Some fractions had low cell numbers, and these were prepared with SMART-Seq v4 Ultra Low Input.

This clonotype was recorded at least ten times. The TCR cDNA carried a universal primer site and UMIs from 5'RACE template switching. TCRdb re-called the 5' RACE reads through MiXCR, storing one row per CDR3 protein. Of some 100,000 distinct CDR3 sequences detected, 8.9% appear once; the ten largest clones hold around 17%. Study-wide results and limits: Subsequent to the booster, the majority of primary-vaccination clones reappeared (around 96% CD4, 85% to 90% CD8). Contaminating bulk clonotypes could be abundant in FACS-sorted repertoires.

CDR3 length: 13 residues. Trimming stripped 4 bases from V and 2 bases from J, with 7 bases between. The V and J genes are TRBV12-3 or TRBV12-4 and TRBJ2-3, with TRBD2 as a possible D gene (5 bases). The sequences come from CD8+ T cells not binding an NS4B(214-222) dextramer, sorted from PBMCs, collected around 15 days after the first yellow fever vaccination. The receptor's source is a man aged 18 to 29 who received the YFV17D yellow fever vaccine. CDR3 DNA sequence: TGTGCCAGCAGTTGGGAGTACACAGATACGCAGTATTTT. Protein product: CASSWEYTDTQYF.